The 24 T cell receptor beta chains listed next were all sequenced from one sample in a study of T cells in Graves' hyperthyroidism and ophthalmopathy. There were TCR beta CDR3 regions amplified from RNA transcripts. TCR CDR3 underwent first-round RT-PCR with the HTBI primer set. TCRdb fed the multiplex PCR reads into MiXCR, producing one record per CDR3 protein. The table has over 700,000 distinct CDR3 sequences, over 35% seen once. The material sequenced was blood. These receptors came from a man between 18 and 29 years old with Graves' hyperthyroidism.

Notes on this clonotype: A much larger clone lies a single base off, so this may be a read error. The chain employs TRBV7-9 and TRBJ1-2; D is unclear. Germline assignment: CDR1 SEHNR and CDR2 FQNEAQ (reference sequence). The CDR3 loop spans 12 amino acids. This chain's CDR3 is CSSNIQAYGYTF. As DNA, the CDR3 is TGTTCCAGCAACATTCAGGCTTATGGCTACACCTTC.

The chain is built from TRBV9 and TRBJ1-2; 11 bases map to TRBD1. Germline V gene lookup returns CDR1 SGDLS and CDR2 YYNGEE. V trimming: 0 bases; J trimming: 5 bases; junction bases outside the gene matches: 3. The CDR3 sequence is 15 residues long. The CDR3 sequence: CASSVGTGGRYGYTF. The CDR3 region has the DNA TGTGCCAGCAGCGTAGGGACAGGGGGCCGGTATGGCTACACCTTC.

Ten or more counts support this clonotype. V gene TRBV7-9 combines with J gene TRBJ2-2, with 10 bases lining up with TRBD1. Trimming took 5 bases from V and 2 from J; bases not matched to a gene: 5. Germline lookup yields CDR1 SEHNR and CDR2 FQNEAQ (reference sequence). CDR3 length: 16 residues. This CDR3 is CASSLGTGVNTGELFF. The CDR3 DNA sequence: TGTGCCAGCAGCCTCGGGACAGGGGTTAACACCGGGGAGCTGTTTTTT.

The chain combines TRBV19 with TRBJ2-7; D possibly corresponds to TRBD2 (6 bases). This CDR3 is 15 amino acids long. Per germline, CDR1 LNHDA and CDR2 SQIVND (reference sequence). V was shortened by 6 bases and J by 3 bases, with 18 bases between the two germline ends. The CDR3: CASSQLRLVGYEQYF. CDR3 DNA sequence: TGTGCCAGTAGCCAACTACGACTAGTAGGCTACGAGCAGTACTTC. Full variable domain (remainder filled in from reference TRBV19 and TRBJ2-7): DGGITQSPKYLFRKEGQNVTLSCEQNLNHDAMYWYRQDPGQGLRLIYYSQIVNDFQKGDIAEGYSVSREKKESFPLTVTSAQKNPTAFYLCASSQLRLVGYEQYFGPGTRLTVT.

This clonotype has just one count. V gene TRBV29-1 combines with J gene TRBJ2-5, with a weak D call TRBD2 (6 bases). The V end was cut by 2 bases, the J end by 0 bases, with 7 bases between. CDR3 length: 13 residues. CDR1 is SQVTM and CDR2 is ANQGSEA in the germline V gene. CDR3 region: CSVESGYQETQYF. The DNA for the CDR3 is TGCAGCGTTGAAAGCGGGTACCAAGAGACCCAGTACTTC.

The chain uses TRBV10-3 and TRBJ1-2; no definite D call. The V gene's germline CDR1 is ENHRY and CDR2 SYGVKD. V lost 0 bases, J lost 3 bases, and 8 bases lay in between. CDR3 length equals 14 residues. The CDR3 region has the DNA TGTGCCATCAGTGAGTCGACCGGGGACTATGGCTACACCTTC. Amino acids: CAISESTGDYGYTF.

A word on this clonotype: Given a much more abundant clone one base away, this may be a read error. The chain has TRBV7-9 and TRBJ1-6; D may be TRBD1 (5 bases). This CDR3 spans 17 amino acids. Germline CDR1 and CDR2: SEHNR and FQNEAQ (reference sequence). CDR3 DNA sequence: TGTGCCAGCAGCTCGACAGACATCAGCTCCTATAATACACCCCTCCACTTT. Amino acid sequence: CASSSTDISSYNTPLHF. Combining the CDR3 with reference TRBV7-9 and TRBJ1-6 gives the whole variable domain DTGVSQNPRHKITKRGQNVTFRCDPISEHNRLYWYRQTLGQGPEFLTYFQNEAQLEKSRLLSDRFSAERPKGSFSTLEIQRTEQGDSAMYLCASSSTDISSYNTPLHFGNGTRLTVT.

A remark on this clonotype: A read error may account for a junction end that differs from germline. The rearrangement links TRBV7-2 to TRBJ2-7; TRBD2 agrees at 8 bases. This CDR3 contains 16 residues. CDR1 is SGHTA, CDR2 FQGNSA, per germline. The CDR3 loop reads CASSLGWTSTGDERYF. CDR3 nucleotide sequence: TGTGCCAGCAGCTTAGGGTGGACTAGCACAGGCGACGAGCGGTACTTC.

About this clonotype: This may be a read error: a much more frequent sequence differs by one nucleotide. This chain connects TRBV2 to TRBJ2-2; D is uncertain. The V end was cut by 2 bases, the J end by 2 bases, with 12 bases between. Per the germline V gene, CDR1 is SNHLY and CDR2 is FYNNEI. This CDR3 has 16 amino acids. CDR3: CASSEHEARNTGELFF. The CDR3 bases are TGTGCCAGCAGTGAACACGAGGCGCGTAACACCGGGGAGCTGTTTTTT.

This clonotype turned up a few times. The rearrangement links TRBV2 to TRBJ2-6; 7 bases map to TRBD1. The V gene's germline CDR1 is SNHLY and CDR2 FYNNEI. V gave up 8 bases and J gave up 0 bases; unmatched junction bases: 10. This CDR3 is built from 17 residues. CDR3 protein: CASFAGTANSGANVLTF. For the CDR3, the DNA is TGTGCCAGCTTTGCCGGGACAGCGAACTCTGGGGCCAACGTCCTGACTTTC.

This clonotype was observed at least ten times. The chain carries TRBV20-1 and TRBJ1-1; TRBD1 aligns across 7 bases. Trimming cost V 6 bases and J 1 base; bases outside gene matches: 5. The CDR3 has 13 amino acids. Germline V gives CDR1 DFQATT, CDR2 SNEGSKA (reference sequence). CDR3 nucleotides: TGCAGTGCGACAGGGCCGAGGAACACTGAAGCTTTCTTT. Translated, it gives CSATGPRNTEAFF.

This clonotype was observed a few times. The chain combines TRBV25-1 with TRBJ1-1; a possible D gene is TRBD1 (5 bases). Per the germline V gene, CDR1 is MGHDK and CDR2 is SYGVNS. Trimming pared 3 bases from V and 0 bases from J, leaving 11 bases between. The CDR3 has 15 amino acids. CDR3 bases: TGTGCCAGCAGTGAGGACATAGGTATGAACACTGAAGCTTTCTTT. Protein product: CASSEDIGMNTEAFF.

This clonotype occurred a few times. CDR3 loop: CASSQMTGAEQYF. The DNA of the CDR3 is TGCGCCAGCAGCCAGATGACAGGGGCCGAGCAGTACTTC. This chain connects TRBV5-1 to TRBJ2-7; 8 bases map to TRBD1. CDR3 length: 13 residues. Germline V gene sequence: CDR1 SGHRS, CDR2 YFSETQ. J gave up 6 bases and V 4 bases, and 6 bases lay outside the gene matches.

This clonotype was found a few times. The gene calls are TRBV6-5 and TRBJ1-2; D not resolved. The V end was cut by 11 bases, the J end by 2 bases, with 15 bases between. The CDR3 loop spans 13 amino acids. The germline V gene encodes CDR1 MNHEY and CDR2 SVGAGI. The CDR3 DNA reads TGTGCCTCGGTGCCCCAGGAGAACTATGGCTACACCTTC. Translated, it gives CASVPQENYGYTF.

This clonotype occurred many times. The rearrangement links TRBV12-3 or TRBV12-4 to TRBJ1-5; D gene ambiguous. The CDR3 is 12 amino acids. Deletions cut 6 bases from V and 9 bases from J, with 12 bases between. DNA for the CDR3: TGTGCCAGCAGCCCCATTAACCGGCCCCAGCATTTT. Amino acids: CASSPINRPQHF.

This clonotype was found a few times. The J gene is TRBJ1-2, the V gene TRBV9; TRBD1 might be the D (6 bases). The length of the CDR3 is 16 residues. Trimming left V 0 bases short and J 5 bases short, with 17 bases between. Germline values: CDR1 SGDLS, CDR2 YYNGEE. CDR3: CASSVGGGTQGYGYTF. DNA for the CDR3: TGTGCCAGCAGCGTAGGGGGAGGCACCCAGGGGTATGGCTACACCTTC.

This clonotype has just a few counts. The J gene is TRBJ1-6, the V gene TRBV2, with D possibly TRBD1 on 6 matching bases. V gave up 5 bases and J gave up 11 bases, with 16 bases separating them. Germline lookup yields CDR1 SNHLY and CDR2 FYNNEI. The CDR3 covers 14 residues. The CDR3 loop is CASSRTGYIAPLHF. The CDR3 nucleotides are TGTGCCAGCAGTCGTACAGGGTATATCGCACCCCTCCACTTT.

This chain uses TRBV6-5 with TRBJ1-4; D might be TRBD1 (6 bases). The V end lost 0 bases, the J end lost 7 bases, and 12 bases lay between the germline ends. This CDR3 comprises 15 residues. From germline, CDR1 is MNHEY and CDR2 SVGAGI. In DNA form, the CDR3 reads TGTGCCAGCAGTTACTCGGGGGGCGTCGGTGAAAAACTGTTTTTT. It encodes CASSYSGGVGEKLFF.

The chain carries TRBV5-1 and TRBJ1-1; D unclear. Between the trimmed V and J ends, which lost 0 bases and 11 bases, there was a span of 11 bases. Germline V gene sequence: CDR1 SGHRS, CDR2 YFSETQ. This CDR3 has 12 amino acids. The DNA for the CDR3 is TGCGCCAGCAGCTTGGCCGGAGTTCAGGCTTTCTTT. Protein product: CASSLAGVQAFF.

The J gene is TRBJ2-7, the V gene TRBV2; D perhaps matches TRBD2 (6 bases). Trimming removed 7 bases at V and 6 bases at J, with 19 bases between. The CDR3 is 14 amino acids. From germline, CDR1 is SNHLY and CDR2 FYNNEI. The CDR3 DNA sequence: TGTGCCAGCAATCGCGGGAATCGTCCTGGCGAGCAGTACTTC. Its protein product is CASNRGNRPGEQYF.

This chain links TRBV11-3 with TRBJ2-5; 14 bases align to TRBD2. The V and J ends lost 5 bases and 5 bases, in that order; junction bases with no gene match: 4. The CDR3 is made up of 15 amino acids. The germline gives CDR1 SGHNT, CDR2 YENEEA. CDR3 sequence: CASSTGTSGGETQYF. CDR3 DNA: TGTGCCAGCAGCACCGGGACTAGCGGGGGTGAGACCCAGTACTTC.

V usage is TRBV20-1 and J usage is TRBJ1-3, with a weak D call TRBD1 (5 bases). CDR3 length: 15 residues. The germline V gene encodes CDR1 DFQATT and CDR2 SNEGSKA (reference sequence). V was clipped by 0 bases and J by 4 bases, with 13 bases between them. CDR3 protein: CSARESWGSGNTIYF. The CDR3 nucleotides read TGCAGTGCTAGAGAATCATGGGGGTCGGGAAACACCATATATTTT.

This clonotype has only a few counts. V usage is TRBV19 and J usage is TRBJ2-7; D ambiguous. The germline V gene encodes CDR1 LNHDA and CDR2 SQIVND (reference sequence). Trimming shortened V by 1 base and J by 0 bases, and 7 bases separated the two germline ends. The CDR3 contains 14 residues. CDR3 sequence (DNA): TGTGCCAGTAGTATAGGGCACAGCTCCTACGAGCAGTACTTC. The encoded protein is CASSIGHSSYEQYF.

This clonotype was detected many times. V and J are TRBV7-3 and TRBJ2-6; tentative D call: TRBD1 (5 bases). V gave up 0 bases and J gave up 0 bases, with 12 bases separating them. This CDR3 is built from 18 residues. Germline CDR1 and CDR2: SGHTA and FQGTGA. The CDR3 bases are TGTGCCAGCAGCTTAACGGGGCGCACTCTCTCTGGGGCCAACGTCCTGACTTTC. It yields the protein CASSLTGRTLSGANVLTF. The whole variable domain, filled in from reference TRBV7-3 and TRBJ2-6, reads GAGVSQTPSNKVTEKGKYVELRCDPISGHTALYWYRQSLGQGPEFLIYFQGTGAADDSGLPNDRFFAVRPEGSVSTLKIQRTERGDSAVYLCASSLTGRTLSGANVLTFGAGSRLTVL.